The next 30 T cell receptor beta chains were all read from a single sample in a study of control samples from healthy donors and cancer patients. The table came from immunoSEQ multiplex PCR; TCRdb's copy has only in-frame clones and leaves some out. Here the sample spans fewer than 300,000 clones, around 80% being singletons. The sample consisted of PBMCs. Receptors were obtained from a woman aged 55-70 years with lung cancer.

The chain recombines TRBV6-1 with TRBJ2-7; D may be TRBD2 (5 bases). Trimming cost V 0 bases and J 4 bases, with 19 bases left between them. Germline lookup yields CDR1 MNHNS and CDR2 SASEGT. The CDR3 is made up of 17 amino acids. In DNA, the CDR3 is TGTGCCAGCAGTGAAGCCAGCGAGGGCCGGGTCAGTTACGAGCAGTACTTC. Protein sequence: CASSEASEGRVSYEQYF.

V and J are TRBV10-2 and TRBJ2-7, with a tentative D call TRBD2 (6 bases). The germline CDR1 and CDR2 sequences are WSHSY and SAAADI. The CDR3 is made up of 14 amino acids. V lost 0 bases, J lost 12 bases, and 18 bases lay in between. The CDR3 DNA reads as TGCGCCAGCAGTGAGTCGACTAGACGGACCGCGCGGTACTTC. This sequence encodes CASSESTRRTARYF.

The rearrangement uses TRBV2 and TRBJ1-6; D gene ambiguous. The CDR3 is 14 residues long. Germline values: CDR1 SNHLY, CDR2 FYNNEI. Trimming shortened V by 7 bases and J by 9 bases, and 16 bases separated the two germline ends. This chain's CDR3 is CASKGSRMVSPLHF. In nucleotides, the CDR3 is TGTGCCAGCAAAGGGTCAAGGATGGTTTCACCCCTCCACTTT.

The genes are TRBV5-1 and TRBJ1-4; D uncertain. This CDR3 comprises 17 residues. Germline V gene data show CDR1 as SGHRS and CDR2 as YFSETQ. Trimming stripped 1 base from V and 4 bases from J, with 17 bases between. The CDR3 spells CASSLRELGGNNEKLFF. For the CDR3, the DNA is TGCGCCAGCAGCTTGAGGGAGCTAGGCGGGAATAATGAAAAACTGTTTTTT.

V and J are TRBV3-1 (or the pseudogene TRBV3-2) and TRBJ2-5; D remains unclear. Trimming cost V 3 bases and J 2 bases, with 13 bases left between them. The length of the CDR3 is 15 residues. Germline V gene sequence: CDR1 LGHDT, CDR2 YNNKEL (reference sequence). In DNA, the CDR3 is TGTGCCAGCAGCCAGAAAAGGGAAGGACAAGAGACCCAGTACTTC. It is translated as CASSQKREGQETQYF.

The V call is TRBV5-6, the J call TRBJ2-3; a weak D match, TRBD2 (6 bases). The CDR3 is 13 residues long. V was trimmed by 4 bases and J by 1 base, leaving 7 bases between them. Germline V gene lookup returns CDR1 SGHDT and CDR2 YYEEEE. The CDR3 loop is CASSTGGTDTQYF. The CDR3, as DNA: TGTGCCAGCAGCACGGGGGGCACAGATACGCAGTATTTT.

The V call is TRBV9, the J call TRBJ1-2; D might be TRBD1 (6 bases). CDR1 SGDLS and CDR2 YYNGEE come from the germline V gene. This CDR3 has 16 residues. Trimming removed 0 bases at V and 3 bases at J, with 15 bases between. The CDR3 protein is CASSVDGTGNYYGYTF. DNA for the CDR3: TGTGCCAGCAGCGTAGACGGAACAGGGAATTACTATGGCTACACCTTC. Complete variable domain (other parts from reference TRBV9 and TRBJ1-2): DSGVTQTPKHLITATGQRVTLRCSPRSGDLSVYWYQQSLDQGLQFLIQYYNGEERAKGNILERFSAQQFPDLHSELNLSSLELGDSALYFCASSVDGTGNYYGYTFGSGTRLTVV.

The V and J genes are TRBV6-5 and TRBJ1-2; a possible D gene is TRBD1 (5 bases). V dropped 6 bases and J dropped 8 bases, with 16 bases sitting between them. Germline V CDR1 and CDR2: MNHEY, SVGAGI. This CDR3 is built from 13 residues. CDR3 nucleotides: TGTGCCAGCAGAACCGGGACGGGAAGGGGCTACACCTTC. Translation gives CASRTGTGRGYTF.

The gene calls are TRBV6-2 or TRBV6-3 and TRBJ2-5; tentative D call: TRBD2 (6 bases). V was shortened by 2 bases and J by 2 bases, with 15 bases between the two germline ends. CDR3 length equals 16 residues. Germline lookup yields CDR1 MNHEY and CDR2 SVGEGT. The CDR3 loop is CASSYPSGGVQETQYF. As DNA, the CDR3 is TGTGCCAGCAGTTACCCCTCAGGCGGGGTTCAAGAGACCCAGTACTTC.

CDR3 nucleotide sequence: TGTGCCAGCAGCCAAGTTGCGCTTCTGAACACTGAAGCTTTCTTT. Protein: CASSQVALLNTEAFF. The V and J genes are TRBV3-1 (or the pseudogene TRBV3-2) and TRBJ1-1; D unresolved. From germline, CDR1 is LGHDT and CDR2 YNNKEL (reference sequence). The CDR3 is 15 amino acids. V was trimmed by 1 base and J by 0 bases, leaving 9 bases between them.

V is TRBV6-6 and J is TRBJ2-5; 7 nucleotides line up with TRBD1. The CDR3 runs to 16 residues. The germline CDR1 and CDR2 sequences are MNHNY and SVGAGI (reference sequence). Losses at the gene ends were 2 bases for V and 4 bases for J; bases not matched to a gene: 10. The CDR3 DNA is TGTGCCAGCAGTTACGGGGGCAGGGGGTTGGGAGAGACCCAGTACTTC. This translates into CASSYGGRGLGETQYF.

V and J are TRBV6-6 and TRBJ1-6; D not resolved. The CDR3 has 12 residues. Trimming cost V 10 bases and J 8 bases, with 12 bases left between them. Germline V gives CDR1 MNHNY, CDR2 SVGAGI (reference sequence). The DNA for the CDR3 is TGTGCCATAAGGTCGTCGGATTCACCCCTCCACTTT. It translates to CAIRSSDSPLHF.

The count of this clone is one. The V call is TRBV19, the J call TRBJ2-7, with a weak D call TRBD2 (6 bases). The CDR3 is made up of 14 amino acids. Germline loops: CDR1 LNHDA, CDR2 SQIVND (reference sequence). V was clipped by 11 bases and J by 5 bases, with 22 bases between them. For the CDR3, the DNA is TGTGCCTCGCGTACCCGGGACTTCGAGAACGAGCAGTACTTC. It specifies CASRTRDFENEQYF.

The chain couples TRBV19 to TRBJ1-4, with D hard to call. Germline V CDR1 and CDR2: LNHDA, SQIVND (reference sequence). V was clipped by 6 bases and J by 2 bases, with 13 bases between them. This CDR3 is 15 amino acids long. The CDR3 loop is CASRTSSRTNEKLFF. As DNA, the CDR3 is TGTGCCAGTAGGACCTCGAGTCGTACTAATGAAAAACTGTTTTTT.

V gene TRBV7-6 combines with J gene TRBJ2-2, with unresolved D. V shed 1 base and J shed 4 bases, with 10 bases lying between them. The CDR3 covers 15 residues. Germline CDR1 is SGHVS and CDR2 is FNYEAQ. CDR3 residues: CASSLGISGTGELFF. CDR3 nucleotides: TGTGCCAGCAGCTTAGGGATATCTGGCACCGGGGAGCTGTTTTTT.

Written as DNA, the CDR3 is TGTGCCAGCAGCTTAGCCAGCTCCTACAATGAGCAGTTCTTC. Protein: CASSLASSYNEQFF. The chain is built from TRBV11-2 and TRBJ2-1; D ambiguous. V lost 1 base, J lost 0 bases, and 4 bases lay in between. Per the germline V gene, CDR1 is SGHAT and CDR2 is FQNNGV. CDR3 length: 14 residues.

The rearrangement uses TRBV18 and TRBJ1-5, with 8 bases that match TRBD1. Germline CDR1 reads KGHSH; CDR2 reads LQKENI. V gave up 6 bases and J gave up 9 bases; unmatched junction bases: 10. This CDR3 is built from 14 residues. CDR3 residues: CASSPDRGAMPQHF. The CDR3 coding sequence is TGTGCCAGCTCCCCTGACAGGGGCGCCATGCCCCAGCATTTT.

V is TRBV5-1 and J is TRBJ1-1; TRBD1 matches at 10 bases. The germline V gene encodes CDR1 SGHRS and CDR2 YFSETQ. The trim removed 3 bases at V and 10 bases at J, leaving 9 bases unmatched. This CDR3 has 14 amino acids. The CDR3 DNA follows: TGCGCCAGCAGCTGGGGACAGGGGACCCCTGGAGCTTTCTTT. Translation gives CASSWGQGTPGAFF.

The V call is TRBV5-1, the J call TRBJ1-6, with 9 bases matching TRBD1. Germline CDR1 SGHRS, CDR2 YFSETQ. V lost 4 bases to trimming and J lost 11 bases; unmatched junction nucleotides: 10. This CDR3 is 15 amino acids long. This CDR3 reads CASSTGTGNSPPLHF. Written as DNA, the CDR3 is TGCGCCAGCAGCACCGGGACAGGGAATTCTCCACCCCTCCACTTT.

The chain uses TRBV7-9 and TRBJ2-3, with a possible D match to TRBD2 (6 bases). Trimming removed 1 base at V and 0 bases at J, with 8 bases between. The length of the CDR3 is 15 residues. In germline, CDR1 is SEHNR, CDR2 FQNEAQ (reference sequence). CDR3 protein: CASSLGRESTDTQYF. The DNA of the CDR3 is TGTGCCAGCAGCTTAGGGAGGGAAAGCACAGATACGCAGTATTTT.

This clone was observed once. Other DNA sequences in this specimen translate into the identical CDR3. The chain recombines TRBV12-3 or TRBV12-4 with TRBJ1-1; the D is unclear. The germline V and J ends were trimmed by 0 bases and 3 bases, with 5 bases remaining between them. CDR3 length: 13 residues. DNA of the CDR3: TGTGCCAGCAGTTTAGCAAGGGACACTGAAGCTTTCTTT. Translation gives CASSLARDTEAFF.

The rearrangement links TRBV19 to TRBJ1-5; D gene uncertain. V was trimmed by 2 bases and J by 2 bases, leaving 7 bases between them. The CDR3 loop spans 14 amino acids. Germline CDR1 LNHDA, CDR2 SQIVND (reference sequence). The CDR3 nucleotides read TGTGCCAGTAGTATACAGGATCGCAATCAGCCCCAGCATTTT. Translation gives CASSIQDRNQPQHF.

V gene TRBV4-1 combines with J gene TRBJ2-7, with D possibly being TRBD2 (5 bases). V gave up 3 bases and J gave up 3 bases, with 9 bases separating them. Germline V lookup: CDR1 MGHRA, CDR2 YSYEKL. This CDR3 contains 13 residues. The CDR3, as DNA: TGCGCCAGCAGCCAGGTGGGGAGCTACGAGCAGTACTTC. Translated, it gives CASSQVGSYEQYF.

V is TRBV14 and J is TRBJ1-2; no clear D gene. Germline values: CDR1 SGHDN, CDR2 FVKESK. V lost 4 bases to trimming and J lost 3 bases, with 12 bases between them. The CDR3 has 14 amino acids. The CDR3 DNA reads as TGTGCCAGCAGCCGGCTTGGGAGCTACTATGGCTACACCTTC. It translates to CASSRLGSYYGYTF.

The chain is built from TRBV10-3 and TRBJ2-7; TRBD1 matches at 7 bases. In germline, CDR1 is ENHRY, CDR2 SYGVKD. V was clipped by 4 bases and J by 3 bases; unmatched bases: 12. The CDR3 spans 16 residues. The DNA for the CDR3 is TGTGCCATCAGTGCGCCGACAGGGTTGGGGAACTACGAGCAGTACTTC. Translation gives CAISAPTGLGNYEQYF.

A few counts support this clone. This chain uses TRBV2 with TRBJ2-7; D is perhaps TRBD1 (5 bases). The CDR3 spans 13 residues. CDR1 is SNHLY, CDR2 FYNNEI, per germline. V lost 7 bases and J lost 6, with 16 bases in between. The CDR3 nucleotides read TGTGCCAGCAAAGAGACAGATGTAGGCGAGCAGTACTTC. Translation gives CASKETDVGEQYF.

The V gene is TRBV3-1 (or the pseudogene TRBV3-2), the J gene TRBJ1-3; D not resolved. CDR1 LGHDT and CDR2 YNNKEL come from the germline V gene (reference sequence). V was clipped by 0 bases and J by 5 bases, with 11 bases between them. The CDR3 runs to 15 residues. CDR3 coding DNA: TGTGCCAGCAGCCAAGATCTGGGGTCTAGAAACACCATATATTTT. Residues: CASSQDLGSRNTIYF.

This chain connects TRBV10-3 to TRBJ1-2; D is ambiguous. The CDR3 runs 15 residues. Germline V gene lookup returns CDR1 ENHRY and CDR2 SYGVKD. Deletions cut 3 bases from V and 4 bases from J, with 15 bases between. For the CDR3, the DNA is TGTGCCATCAGTGAAGGGCCGATACTTTCCTATGGCTACACCTTC. Translated, it gives CAISEGPILSYGYTF.

This chain joins TRBV7-3 and TRBJ2-3, with TRBD1 matching over 7 bases. Germline CDR1 SGHTA, CDR2 FQGTGA. The CDR3 has 15 residues. Trimming cost V 5 bases and J 2 bases; bases outside gene matches: 7. The CDR3 here is CASSKTGQNTDTQYF. CDR3 sequence (DNA): TGTGCCAGCAGCAAAACGGGACAGAACACAGATACGCAGTATTTT.

The genes are TRBV30 and TRBJ2-1; 8 bases are shared with TRBD2. The CDR3 length is 13 residues. From germline, CDR1 is GTSNPN and CDR2 SVGIG (reference sequence). Trimming took 3 bases from V and 7 from J; bases not matched to a gene: 5. In DNA form, the CDR3 reads TGTGCCTGGAGGGCGGGAGGTGGGAATGAGCAGTTCTTC. Translation gives CAWRAGGGNEQFF.